This section outlines one T cell receptor (beta chain) sequence together with its context. What antigen it recognizes has not been identified. No base-level quality is on record; no much larger clone is a single base apart. This sample was included in a study of post-analysis software for immune sequencing data (dated by TCRdb to the mid-2010s). With respect to the entire study: Disease courses on record covered relapsing-remitting, secondary progressive and progressive-relapsing multiple sclerosis, though some patients had no subtype annotation. The multiple sclerosis patient repertoires were compared with ten to eleven previously published healthy control repertoires from donors aged roughly 6 to 25 years. A subset of samples was prepared in parallel using single-end sample barcoding, then pooled and co-amplified after Illumina adapter ligation. The research as a whole found: Direct clustering with F measure showed strong co-clustering of samples prepared in the same batch, prompting a batch-effect correction. Patients showed significantly higher frequencies than controls for five TRBV segments, among them TRBV5-6, TRBV5-1 and TRBV20-1. Significantly lower normalized Chao1 diversity was found in multiple sclerosis patients than in controls, suggesting substantial peripheral T-cell clonal expansion. The multiple sclerosis patient group was slightly younger than the control group.

CDR1 and CDR2 are read off the germline V gene as MNHEY and SVGEGT. V and J lose 6 bases and 1 base, and a span of 16 bases separates them. The CDR3 numbers 15 residues from cysteine through phenylalanine. The DNA shown is the 45-base CDR3, in frame from base 1. Libraries were constructed by PCR. The listed sequencing device is Illumina HiSeq 2500. To reduce PCR and sequencing biases, unique molecular identifiers were incorporated into the TCR beta cDNA libraries. Every 1 to 10 million input T cells yielded about 500,000 cDNA molecules, meaning each molecule approximated one T cell. The patient libraries were prepared and sequenced with the same protocol used for the earlier healthy control dataset. Samples belonging to the same batch were prepared together, multiplexed and sequenced on a shared HiSeq lane. As for the authors' bioinformatics: Raw barcoded reads were processed with MIGEC, discarding single-read molecular identifier groups before consensus assembly and CDR3 extraction. Clonotype tables were post-analysed with VDJtools, and diversity was normalized by down-sampling all datasets to the smallest sample size. In repertoire overlap clustering, CDR3 amino acid sequences, but not nucleotide sequences, were matched to correct batch-related cross-sample contamination. TCRdb ran its own pipeline on the public reads, namely fastp trimming at Q25 and MiXCR clone calling, and kept in-frame beta chains. Entries that share a CDR3 protein sequence are merged under the most common genes and DNA. These V and J calls derive from TCRdb rather than the authors' analysis. The sample yields about 500,000 distinct CDR3 sequences; roughly 46% were counted once. The ten largest clones take up about 12% of the sample.

To demonstrate the VDJtools post-analysis software, the study profiled TCR beta repertoires from the peripheral blood of about 13 young patients with multiple sclerosis. Multiple sclerosis patients were children and adolescents aged about 6 to 16 years. Sequences were obtained from blood. The receptor chain draws on TRBV6-2 or TRBV6-3 and TRBJ2-7, with the identity of the D gene unclear. This clonotype originated in a girl between 10 and 17 years old with multiple sclerosis. The CDR3 has the sequence CASSSQIASSYEQYF. In nucleotide form, the sequence is TGTGCCAGCAGCTCCCAGATCGCATCTTCCTACGAGCAGTACTTC.